A single sample gave rise to the 14 T cell receptor beta chains below, sequenced in a study of cytomegalovirus exposure and HLA in healthy donors. With 60 Vbeta and 13 Jbeta primers, the PCR was carried out. Sequencing used immunoSEQ multiplex PCR; TCRdb keeps in-frame clones, though not all of them. The sample includes 150,000 to 200,000 clones, 75% to 80% of them seen just once. The sequencing sample was made of PBMCs. These receptors all come from a man between 50 and 59 years old in good health and CMV-seropositive.

Of note for this clone: One junction end disagrees with the germline gene, perhaps due to a read error. V usage is TRBV7-9 and J usage is TRBJ2-3; 8 bases are shared with TRBD2. The CDR3 consists of 15 residues. Germline V gene data show CDR1 as SEHNR and CDR2 as FQNEAQ (reference sequence). CDR3 nucleotides: TGTTCCAGCCCGGGGGTAGCGGGGTTTACAGATACGCAGTATTTT. The encoded protein is CSSPGVAGFTDTQYF.

The genes are TRBV18 and TRBJ1-3, with 7 bases fitting TRBD1. The J segment lost 0 bases and the V segment lost 4 bases, leaving 6 bases of the junction unmatched. The germline gives CDR1 KGHSH, CDR2 LQKENI. CDR3 length equals 16 residues. The CDR3 reads CASSQTGDPSGNTIYF. The CDR3 bases are TGTGCCAGCTCACAAACAGGGGACCCCTCTGGAAACACCATATATTTT.

There are a few counts of this clone. The chain couples TRBV4-3 to TRBJ2-1, with 9 bases lining up with TRBD2. V was pared by 0 bases and J by 7 bases, with 7 bases of the junction left unmatched. The germline V gene encodes CDR1 LGHNA and CDR2 YSLEER. The CDR3 totals 16 residues. As DNA, the CDR3 is TGCGCCAGCAGCCAAGAGCGGGGGGGCCGTAGGAATGAGCAGTTCTTC. Translating gives CASSQERGGRRNEQFF.

This clone is a singleton in its sample. V and J are TRBV6-4 and TRBJ2-3; TRBD2 matches at 13 bases. The CDR3 sequence is 15 residues long. Trimming took 6 bases from V and 4 from J; bases not matched to a gene: 4. In germline, CDR1 is MRHNA, CDR2 SNTAGT. The CDR3, as DNA: TGTGCCAGCAGACTAGCGGGGGGGGCGGCAGATACGCAGTATTTT. Translated, it gives CASRLAGGAADTQYF.

V and J are TRBV5-4 and TRBJ1-4; weak D call: TRBD1 (5 bases). Trimming took off 4 bases at V and 6 bases at J, with 16 bases between the two ends. The CDR3 contains 15 residues. Germline V gene data show CDR1 as SGHNT and CDR2 as YYREEE (reference sequence). CDR3 loop: CASSPRWGADEKLFF. For the CDR3, the DNA is TGTGCCAGCAGCCCCCGATGGGGCGCGGATGAAAAACTGTTTTTT.

The rearrangement links TRBV7-9 to TRBJ2-5; possibly TRBD2 for D (6 bases). Germline V gene data show CDR1 as SEHNR and CDR2 as FQNEAQ (reference sequence). V shed 5 bases and J shed 2 bases, with 18 bases lying between them. The CDR3 sequence is 16 residues long. CDR3 in amino acids: CASSPQGLWGQETQYF. CDR3 in DNA: TGTGCCAGCAGCCCGCAGGGACTGTGGGGTCAAGAGACCCAGTACTTC.

The chain combines TRBV27 with TRBJ2-3; 10 bases agree with TRBD2. Germline V gives CDR1 MNHEY, CDR2 SMNVEV (reference sequence). The CDR3 is 17 residues long. The J segment lost 2 bases and the V segment lost 2 bases, leaving 7 bases of the junction unmatched. This CDR3 is CASSLLLLAGDTDTQYF. The CDR3 DNA sequence: TGTGCCAGCAGTTTACTACTCCTAGCGGGGGACACAGATACGCAGTATTTT.

This chain uses TRBV30 with TRBJ1-2; D might be TRBD1 (6 bases). The CDR3 consists of 12 residues. The germline gives CDR1 GTSNPN, CDR2 SVGIG (reference sequence). Trimming removed 2 bases from V and 8 bases from J, with 12 bases in between. The CDR3 here is CAWSITGRGYTF. CDR3 DNA sequence: TGTGCCTGGAGTATAACAGGGCGGGGCTACACCTTC.

The chain is built from TRBV19 and TRBJ2-2, with D possibly matching TRBD2 (5 bases). V was pared by 9 bases and J by 2 bases, with 13 bases between. This CDR3 is 14 amino acids long. CDR1 and CDR2 from the germline V gene are LNHDA and SQIVND (reference sequence). The CDR3: CAREGSGNTGELFF. Written as DNA, the CDR3 is TGTGCCAGAGAGGGAAGTGGCAACACCGGGGAGCTGTTTTTT.

The chain links TRBV5-8 to TRBJ1-5; D is unclear. From germline, CDR1 is SGHTS and CDR2 YDEGEE. The CDR3 is made up of 15 amino acids. Between the trimmed V and J ends, which lost 2 bases and 0 bases, there was a span of 9 bases. The CDR3 DNA is TGTGCCAGCAGCTTAGTTGGCACTAGCAATCAGCCCCAGCATTTT. This translates into CASSLVGTSNQPQHF. Full variable domain (outside the CDR3, taken from reference TRBV5-8 and TRBJ1-5): EAGVTQSPTHLIKTRGQQATLRCSPISGHTSVYWYQQALGLGLQFLLWYDEGEERNRGNFPPRFSGRQFPNYSSELNVNALELEDSALYLCASSLVGTSNQPQHFGDGTRLSIL.

The V and J genes are TRBV6-4 and TRBJ2-7, with 7 bases that match TRBD1. This CDR3 is 13 amino acids long. Germline CDR1 and CDR2: MRHNA and SNTAGT. V trimming: 11 bases; J trimming: 1 base; junction bases outside the gene matches: 8. CDR3 DNA sequence: TGTGCCGGGACGACAGGGTGGTCCTACGAGCAGTACGTC. Translating it yields CAGTTGWSYEQYV.

The chain combines TRBV10-3 with TRBJ1-1; D ambiguous. Trimming removed 4 bases at V and 3 bases at J, with 6 bases between. From germline, CDR1 is ENHRY and CDR2 SYGVKD. CDR3 length: 12 amino acids. The CDR3, as DNA: TGTGCCATCAGTGCCCGCGACACTGAAGCTTTCTTT. Translation gives CAISARDTEAFF.

The chain combines TRBV5-6 with TRBJ2-2; the match to TRBD2 covers 9 bases. J lost 2 bases, V lost 0 bases, and 5 bases had no gene match. The CDR3 length is 17 residues. The V gene's germline CDR1 is SGHDT and CDR2 YYEEEE. The chain's CDR3 is CASSLGAGGINTGELFF. The CDR3 region has the DNA TGTGCCAGCAGCTTGGGAGCGGGGGGCATTAACACCGGGGAGCTGTTTTTT. Supplemented by reference TRBV5-6 and TRBJ2-2, the full variable domain reads DAGVTQSPTHLIKTRGQQVTLRCSPKSGHDTVSWYQQALGQGPQFIFQYYEEEERQRGNFPDRFSGHQFPNYSSELNVNALLLGDSALYLCASSLGAGGINTGELFFGEGSRLTVL.

About this clone itself: One junction end does not reproduce the germline sequence, and a read error may be involved. This chain links TRBV5-1 with TRBJ2-6; D perhaps matches TRBD1 (5 bases). The germline CDR1 and CDR2 sequences are SGHRS and YFSETQ. This CDR3 is 15 amino acids long. CDR3 DNA: TGCGCCAGCAGCCCCACTTCCTCTGGGGCCAACGTCCCGACTTTC. Protein: CASSPTSSGANVPTF.